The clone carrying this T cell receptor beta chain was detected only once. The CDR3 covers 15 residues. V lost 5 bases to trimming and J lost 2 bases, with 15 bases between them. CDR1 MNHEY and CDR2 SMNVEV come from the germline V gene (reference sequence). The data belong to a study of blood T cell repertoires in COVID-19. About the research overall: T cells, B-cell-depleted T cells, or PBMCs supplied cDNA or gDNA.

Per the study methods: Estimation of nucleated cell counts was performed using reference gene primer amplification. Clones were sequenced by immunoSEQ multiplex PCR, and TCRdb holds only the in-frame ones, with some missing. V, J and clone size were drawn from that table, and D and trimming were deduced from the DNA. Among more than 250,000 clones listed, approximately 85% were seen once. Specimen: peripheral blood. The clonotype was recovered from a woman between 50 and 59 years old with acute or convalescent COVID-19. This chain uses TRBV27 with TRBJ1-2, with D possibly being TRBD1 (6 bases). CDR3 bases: TGTGCCAGCAGTCCCGATGTGGGGGCCAACTATGGCTACACCTTC. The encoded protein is CASSPDVGANYGYTF.